There are a few counts of the clone carrying this T cell receptor (beta chain). Its target is not known. Each CDR3 protein gets one entry after TCRdb re-called the RT-PCR reads with MiXCR. The sample consists of about 240,000 distinct CDR3 sequences, more than 10% of them appearing once. This CDR3 region has 13 residues. Between the trimmed V and J ends, which lost 7 bases and 10 bases, there was a span of 19 bases. CDR1 DFQATT and CDR2 SNEGSKA come from the germline V gene (reference sequence). This entry belongs to a study of response to subunit inactivated influenza vaccine. Study findings and constraints: It was suggested by the authors that few new T cells are recruited by each seasonal influenza vaccination.

Sequences were derived from non-naive T cells sorted from PBMCs, sampled 14 to 15 days before vaccination. V and J are TRBV20-1 and TRBJ1-4; tentative D call: TRBD1 (5 bases). This TCR came from a man aged 50-60 years who received an inactivated influenza vaccine. The CDR3 reads CSVPGPQRGKLFF. CDR3 coding DNA: TGCAGTGTGCCGGGACCGCAGCGGGGAAAACTGTTTTTT.